This TCR beta chain came from a study of CXCR3-negative and CXCR3-positive naive CD8 T cells. Whole-study findings and limits: The study found more hydrophobic TRB CDR3s in CXCR3-positive naive cells than in CXCR3-negative naive cells.

This CDR3 is built from 14 residues. Germline lookup yields CDR1 SGHRS and CDR2 YFSETQ. By frequency, this clonotype is medium-sized (0.01 to 0.1%). What it recognizes is unknown. With UMI labels, 5' RACE was used to prepare the TRB cDNA libraries. TCRdb re-analyzed the 5' RACE reads; it lists each CDR3 protein once, without DNA. The sample totals around 6,800 distinct CDR3 sequences. Sequencing was done on a sample of naive CXCR3+ CD8+ T cells from blood. Stated subset: CD45RO-CCR7+CD27+CD95- naive CD8+ T cells expressing CXCR3 (TNR3+). V is TRBV5-1 and J is TRBJ2-1; the D gene TCRdb calls, TRBD2, cannot be checked with no DNA. This receptor was taken from a human donor in good health. Some clones in this sample may be carry-over from other donors' samples. CDR3 sequence reads: CASSLADSTNEQFF.